This paragraph reports one T cell receptor (beta chain). What this receptor recognizes is not known. Per-base quality was not reported, and no clone a single base away is much larger than it. TCR CDR3 regions were amplified from genomic DNA by multiplex PCR using the deep immunoSEQ assay. Extracted genomic DNA from each cell subset was spread evenly across all wells of several immunoSEQ 96-well plates, with each plate serving as a replicate. For sorted subsets, roughly 200 ng of genomic DNA, equivalent to some 33,000 T cell genomes, went into each replicate PCR. The purified libraries were quantified using a Qubit 3.0 fluorometer, sized with a Bioanalyzer 2100, and then quantified again using the KAPA Library Quantification kit. Every immunoSEQ 96-well plate was sequenced on a dedicated single-read 150-cycle Illumina NextSeq 550 flow cell. Regarding the original processing steps: Because only junctional sequences without quality scores were contained in the immunoSEQ output, filtering matching that applied to full-length reads could not be performed. Sequences were annotated with PyIR, a Python wrapper for IgBLAST v1.9, using IMGT germline references to assign V/J genes and CDR3. Reads were filtered out if the reads had weak V/J assignments (E-value above 1e-6), no CDR3, stop codons, out-of-frame junctions, or ambiguous translated residues. A V3J clonotype was defined by an identical inferred V gene, J gene, and CDR3 amino acid sequence. Percentage overlap between repertoires was computed as shared unique clonotypes divided by the size of the smaller repertoire. Richness of each repertoire was evaluated using RTK rarefaction, the Chao1 estimator, and Recon v2.1 estimates of unobserved clonotypes. Generation probabilities were computed with OLGA for all TCRbeta clonotypes obtained by the gDNA method from four donors. TCRdb took this table from immuneACCESS and kept in-frame rearrangements with V and J called. Such tables lack part of the clones; where checked against another copy, unresolved V genes explain under half of the gap, and the rest is unexplained. V and J calls and clone size are as listed in that table; D and trimming were resolved from the DNA. For this sample there are roughly 1,500,000 clones; 95% to 99% appear just once. In total, the top ten clones hold roughly 0.45% of the sample.

The data were taken from a study of shared clonotypes between healthy human individuals (TCRdb year 2020). Study-wide context: The cohort comprised two women and three men aged 18 to 49 years. For each donor, CD4 naive and CD4 memory were each given three plates, CD8 naive was given two plates, and CD8 memory was given one plate. Blood TCR repertoires of roughly 5 healthy adults were deeply sequenced to estimate repertoire size and the extent of clonotype sharing between individuals. Different laboratories and diverse techniques were used to prepare libraries and sequence TCR repertoires, to increase sequencing depth and limit assay-specific biases. Between about 0.85 and 9.5 billion PBMCs per donor were obtained by leukapheresis. What the research found in general, with its limitations: Sharing across a few donors was observed for approximately 5% of naive CD4, 3% to 3.5% of naive CD8, 2% to 2.5% of memory CD4, and about 0.4% of memory CD8 clonotypes. Incomplete sequencing was indicated by rarefaction of sorted-subset datasets, despite the large sequencing depth. Clonotypes shared by all four sorted-subset donors showed higher generation probabilities than non-shared clonotypes. The small number of donors limited the genetic and exposure-history diversity represented. Pairwise subsampling led to the expectation that sequencing depth would affect the degree of clonotype sharing among donors. Naive subsets generally had larger estimated clonotype richness than memory subsets. Sampling was restricted to blood, and TCR repertoires in tissues likely differ from the TCR repertoires found in blood.

Spanning cysteine to phenylalanine, the CDR3 consists of 11 amino acids. Of all the DNA, just the CDR3 is kept, 33 bases in frame from base 1. V drops 2 bases and J drops 8 bases, leaving 3 bases in between. The donors were healthy, HIV-negative adults with no recently reported acute infections or vaccinations. Every donor was a Caucasian adult living in Nashville, Tennessee, USA. Magnetic negative selection was used to enrich CD4+ T cells, after which naive cells were positively selected on CD45RA and the negative fraction became the memory subset. After blood collection by leukapheresis, PBMCs were isolated using Ficoll-Histopaque density gradient centrifugation and then cryopreserved in the vapor phase of liquid nitrogen. Analytical flow cytometry was used to check the purity and quantity of each magnetically sorted T cell population. Each sorted fraction had its genomic DNA isolated and then quantified by UV absorbance on a Nanodrop 2000c.

The sample consisted of naive CD4+ T cells sorted from blood. The meaning of the sample's cell subset or site label: CD45RA+ positively selected. The TCR originated in a man between 25 and 39 years old in good health. This receptor chain uses TRBV23-1 and TRBJ1-4; no confident D gene assignment can be made. Being an ORF, TRBV23-1 has a function that is uncertain. The CDR3 region reads CASSQGEKLFF. The nucleotides are TGCGCCAGCAGTCAAGGCGAAAAACTGTTTTTT.